This T cell receptor (beta chain) was captured in a study of blood T cell repertoires in COVID-19. Here immunoSEQ multiplex PCR was the method, and the copy in TCRdb shows in-frame clones only, minus some. The sample lists 150,000 to 200,000 clones, more than 75% occurring once. Germline V gives CDR1 MGHDK, CDR2 SYGVNS. V lost 2 bases to trimming and J lost 5 bases; unmatched junction nucleotides: 9. The CDR3 loop spans 17 amino acids. The sample taken for sequencing was peripheral blood. The chain employs TRBV25-1 and TRBJ2-2; 9 bases are a match to TRBD2. The receptor was derived from a human donor in a cohort sampled during active COVID-19. CDR3: CASSETPAGGRTGELFF. The CDR3 DNA reads as TGTGCCAGCAGTGAAACCCCCGCGGGGGGGCGAACCGGGGAGCTGTTTTTT.